These 30 T cell receptor beta chains were sequenced from one sample in a study of shared clonotypes between healthy human individuals. Here immunoSEQ multiplex PCR was the method, and the copy in TCRdb shows in-frame clones only, minus some. This table holds over a million clones, roughly 96% found once. The material sequenced was naive CD4+ T cells sorted from blood. The subset is: CD45RA+ positively selected. These receptors all come from a man aged 25 to 40 in good health.

V usage is TRBV9 and J usage is TRBJ2-3, with D possibly TRBD2 on 6 matching bases. The length of the CDR3 is 16 residues. Germline V CDR1 and CDR2: SGDLS, YYNGEE. V dropped 0 bases and J dropped 2 bases, with 13 bases sitting between them. Here the CDR3 reads CASSVGSSANTDTQYF. In DNA, the CDR3 is TGTGCCAGCAGCGTAGGTTCTAGCGCCAACACAGATACGCAGTATTTT.

A remark on this clone: The same CDR3 arises from other DNA sequences in this sample as well. The DNA for the CDR3 is TGTGCCAGCAGCCAAGGGAGGGGCTATGGCTACACCTTC. Translated, it gives CASSQGRGYGYTF. The J gene is TRBJ1-2, the V gene TRBV14; weak D call: TRBD1 (5 bases). The CDR3 contains 13 residues. Trimming stripped 1 base from V and 4 bases from J, with 7 bases between. Germline V CDR1 and CDR2: SGHDN, FVKESK.

This chain links TRBV2 with TRBJ2-5, with 9 bases matching TRBD2. Germline V gene data show CDR1 as SNHLY and CDR2 as FYNNEI. This CDR3 is 14 amino acids long. Trimming at V came to 5 bases and at J to 2 bases, leaving 3 bases not matched to a gene. The CDR3 region is CASSRTSAQETQYF. CDR3 in DNA: TGTGCCAGCAGTCGGACTAGCGCGCAAGAGACCCAGTACTTC.

In the case of this clone: Mismatch with germline at one junction end may stem from a read error. V usage is TRBV7-8 and J usage is TRBJ2-7, with TRBD2 matching over 14 bases. CDR1 SGHVS and CDR2 FQNEAQ come from the germline V gene. The CDR3 spans 14 residues. The chain's CDR3 is CASSAGPGTSGSIF. CDR3 in DNA: TGTGCCAGCAGCGCCGGACCCGGGACTAGCGGGAGCATCTTC.

The rearrangement links TRBV25-1 to TRBJ1-1; D is unclear. The germline CDR1 and CDR2 sequences are MGHDK and SYGVNS. V was shortened by 3 bases and J by 6 bases, with 14 bases between the two germline ends. CDR3 size: 14 residues. The CDR3 DNA is TGTGCCAGCAGTGACGTCCACTCACGGGCTGAAGCTTTCTTT. Residues: CASSDVHSRAEAFF. The entire variable domain, with the rest obtained from reference TRBV25-1 and TRBJ1-1, is as follows: EADIYQTPRYLVIGTGKKITLECSQTMGHDKMYWYQQDPGMELHLIHYSYGVNSTEKGDLSSESTVSRIRTEHFPLTLESARPSHTSQYLCASSDVHSRAEAFFGQGTRLTVV.

This clone was picked up one time. The rearrangement links TRBV10-2 to TRBJ1-5; 9 bases are shared with TRBD1. This CDR3 is built from 17 residues. Germline CDR1 WSHSY, CDR2 SAAADI. Trimming cost V 0 bases and J 0 bases; bases outside gene matches: 3. For the CDR3, the DNA is TGCGCCAGCAGTGAGTCGGGACAGGGCTATAGCAATCAGCCCCAGCATTTT. Amino acid sequence: CASSESGQGYSNQPQHF.

The rearrangement joins TRBV7-6 to TRBJ2-1, with D uncertain. The ends were cut back, 2 bases at V and 1 base at J, with 12 bases in the middle. The CDR3 loop spans 16 amino acids. The germline gives CDR1 SGHVS, CDR2 FNYEAQ. CDR3 sequence reads: CASSLSGTNSYNEQFF. The CDR3, as DNA: TGTGCCAGCAGCTTATCGGGCACAAATTCCTACAATGAGCAGTTCTTC. Drawing the rest from reference TRBV7-6 and TRBJ2-1, the complete variable domain is GAGVSQSPRYKVTKRGQDVALRCDPISGHVSLYWYRQALGQGPEFLTYFNYEAQQDKSGLPNDRFSAERPEGSISTLTIQRTEQRDSAMYRCASSLSGTNSYNEQFFGPGTRLTVL.

The rearrangement uses TRBV21-1 and TRBJ2-7. TRBV21-1 is a pseudogene. The CDR3 loop spans 13 amino acids. The CDR3 region is CASSKGVEGEQYF. The CDR3 region has the DNA TGTGCCAGCAGCAAAGGGGTTGAAGGCGAGCAGTACTTC.

The CDR3 protein is CASSPPVGRGTDTQYF. The DNA of the CDR3 is TGTGCCAGCAGTCCCCCAGTGGGGCGCGGCACAGATACGCAGTATTTT. This rearrangement joins TRBV28 to TRBJ2-3; D is perhaps TRBD1 (5 bases). Germline V gene data show CDR1 as MDHEN and CDR2 as SYDVKM. With 5 bases removed from V and 1 base from J, the gap between germline ends came to 16 bases. The CDR3 has 16 residues.

This chain links TRBV29-1 with TRBJ2-1, with 9 nucleotides matching TRBD2. CDR3 length: 13 amino acids. Looked up from germline, CDR1 is SQVTM and CDR2 is ANQGSEA. CDR3 sequence (DNA): TGCGCCTGCGGCGGGAGGGCCGAGAATGAGCAGTTCTTC. Translation: CACGGRAENEQFF.

V usage is TRBV30 and J usage is TRBJ2-7; TRBD2 aligns across 9 bases. The CDR3 spans 15 residues. V lost 0 bases to trimming and J lost 3 bases; unmatched junction nucleotides: 6. CDR1 and CDR2 (germline): GTSNPN, SVGIG (reference sequence). The CDR3 DNA reads TGTGCCTGGAGTGTACTAACTAGCGGGTTCTACGAGCAGTACTTC. It yields the protein CAWSVLTSGFYEQYF. Drawing the rest from reference TRBV30 and TRBJ2-7, the complete variable domain is SQTIHQWPATLVQPVGSPLSLECTVEGTSNPNLYWYRQAAGRGLQLLFYSVGIGQISSEVPQNLSASRPQDRQFILSSKKLLLSDSGFYLCAWSVLTSGFYEQYFGPGTRLTVT.

This chain joins TRBV10-3 and TRBJ2-1, with 10 nucleotides matching TRBD2. The J segment lost 2 bases and the V segment lost 0 bases, leaving 13 bases of the junction unmatched. The germline V gene encodes CDR1 ENHRY and CDR2 SYGVKD. This CDR3 has 20 residues. Written as DNA, the CDR3 is TGTGCCATCAGTGAGTCGAGCGGGAGGGCCGGGGGGCTGGCCTACAATGAGCAGTTCTTC. This codes for CAISESSGRAGGLAYNEQFF.

The rearrangement joins TRBV6-5 to TRBJ1-3; D ambiguous. V gave up 4 bases and J gave up 0 bases, with 13 bases separating them. CDR1 MNHEY and CDR2 SVGAGI come from the germline V gene. This CDR3 has 16 amino acids. The CDR3 DNA sequence: TGTGCCAGCAGTTCAATCGCTACTCACTCTGGAAACACCATATATTTT. It codes for CASSSIATHSGNTIYF.

The genes are TRBV6-5 and TRBJ1-2; no firm D call. The CDR3 totals 12 residues. Trimming cost V 7 bases and J 6 bases, with 12 bases left between them. Germline CDR1 MNHEY, CDR2 SVGAGI. DNA of the CDR3: TGTGCCAGCATCGGTGGGGTAGATGGCTACACCTTC. As protein: CASIGGVDGYTF.

The CDR3 DNA sequence: TGTGCCAGCTCACCAAGCCTCCCCTCGAATGAAAAACTGTTTTTT. Its translation is CASSPSLPSNEKLFF. The genes are TRBV18 and TRBJ1-4; D gene uncertain. The germline CDR1 and CDR2 sequences are KGHSH and LQKENI. The V end lost 2 bases, the J end lost 5 bases, and 12 bases lay between the germline ends. The CDR3 totals 15 residues.

The rearrangement links TRBV30 to TRBJ2-7, with D maybe TRBD2 (6 bases). V lost 0 bases to trimming and J lost 0 bases, with 12 bases between them. Germline CDR1 GTSNPN, CDR2 SVGIG (reference sequence). This CDR3 region has 15 residues. CDR3 loop: CAWSVGLASSYEQYF. CDR3 bases: TGTGCCTGGAGTGTAGGCCTAGCGTCCTCCTACGAGCAGTACTTC.

This chain joins TRBV11-2 and TRBJ2-7; D not resolved. Per germline, CDR1 SGHAT and CDR2 FQNNGV. Trimming removed 2 bases from V and 5 bases from J, with 10 bases in between. This CDR3 region has 13 residues. This CDR3 reads CASSLLSTDEQYF. The CDR3 coding sequence is TGTGCCAGCAGCTTACTTTCGACTGACGAGCAGTACTTC.

This chain uses TRBV5-4 with TRBJ2-6; D not resolved. CDR3 size: 14 residues. From germline, CDR1 is SGHNT and CDR2 YYREEE (reference sequence). The ends were cut back, 0 bases at V and 5 bases at J, with 6 bases in the middle. This chain's CDR3 is CASSLGTWANVLTF. CDR3 nucleotides: TGTGCCAGCAGCTTGGGGACCTGGGCCAACGTCCTGACTTTC.

As concerns this clone: Other nucleotide sequences from this sample produce the same CDR3. The chain links TRBV6-1 to TRBJ2-7, with D perhaps matching TRBD1 (5 bases). In germline, CDR1 is MNHNS, CDR2 SASEGT. This CDR3 has 12 residues. V was clipped by 5 bases and J by 3 bases, with 8 bases between them. In DNA, the CDR3 is TGTGCCAGCAGTACGCAGGGCTACGAGCAGTACTTC. Translated, it gives CASSTQGYEQYF.

The chain combines TRBV5-6 with TRBJ1-2; maybe TRBD1 (6 bases). CDR1 is SGHDT, CDR2 YYEEEE, per germline. This CDR3 has 15 amino acids. Between the trimmed V and J ends, which lost 0 bases and 3 bases, there was a span of 12 bases. The CDR3 loop is CASSLGQGTDYGYTF. The CDR3 DNA is TGTGCCAGCAGCTTGGGGCAGGGGACGGACTATGGCTACACCTTC.

This clone was seen only a few times. The same CDR3 arises from other DNA sequences in this sample as well. This chain uses TRBV20-1 with TRBJ2-5; perhaps TRBD2 as D (5 bases). V was shortened by 3 bases and J by 5 bases, with 7 bases between the two germline ends. This CDR3 has 11 amino acids. Germline values: CDR1 DFQATT, CDR2 SNEGSKA (reference sequence). The CDR3: CSARDWETQYF. The CDR3 coding sequence is TGCAGTGCTAGGGACTGGGAGACCCAGTACTTC.

V usage is TRBV5-6 and J usage is TRBJ2-7, with D possibly matching TRBD1 (6 bases). The ends were cut back, 2 bases at V and 1 base at J, with 19 bases in the middle. CDR1 SGHDT and CDR2 YYEEEE come from the germline V gene. The CDR3 covers 17 residues. CDR3 sequence reads: CASSLNRGQQASYEQYF. The CDR3, as DNA: TGTGCCAGCAGCTTAAACCGGGGACAACAAGCTTCCTACGAGCAGTACTTC.

This clone was observed once. This chain uses TRBV5-1 with TRBJ2-7; TRBD1 matches 10 bases. Germline-derived CDR1 and CDR2 are SGHRS and YFSETQ. This CDR3 spans 14 amino acids. With 8 bases clipped from V and 3 bases from J, the junction kept 8 bases outside the gene matches. CDR3 in amino acids: CASKQGTGDYEQYF. The CDR3 nucleotides read TGCGCCAGTAAGCAAGGGACAGGGGACTACGAGCAGTACTTC.

V gene TRBV19 combines with J gene TRBJ2-2; 8 bases map to TRBD2. The CDR3 has 16 residues. Germline V gene sequence: CDR1 LNHDA, CDR2 SQIVND (reference sequence). V lost 4 bases and J lost 5; bases outside the gene matches: 9. CDR3 protein: CASSKFSGSQTGELFF. The CDR3 nucleotides are TGTGCCAGTAGTAAGTTCAGCGGGAGTCAAACCGGGGAGCTGTTTTTT.

The gene calls are TRBV7-9 and TRBJ2-7; the D gene is possibly TRBD1 (6 bases). The germline V and J ends were trimmed by 7 bases and 4 bases, with 17 bases remaining between them. The CDR3 length is 14 residues. Looked up from germline, CDR1 is SEHNR and CDR2 is FQNEAQ (reference sequence). The CDR3 DNA follows: TGTGCCAGCACCGGTGCCGGACAGCTGTACGAGCAGTACTTC. Translated: CASTGAGQLYEQYF.

The sample holds a few counts of this clone. This sample includes further DNA sequences coding for the same CDR3. This chain joins TRBV18 and TRBJ2-1, with D unresolved. The germline V gene encodes CDR1 KGHSH and CDR2 LQKENI. V lost 2 bases and J 8 bases, leaving 4 bases between the germline ends. The CDR3 spans 11 residues. CDR3 region: CASSPKDEQFF. CDR3 coding DNA: TGTGCCAGCTCACCAAAGGATGAGCAGTTCTTC.

V usage is TRBV2 and J usage is TRBJ2-7; TRBD1 agrees at 9 bases. This CDR3 region has 15 residues. The V gene end was trimmed by 4 bases and the J gene end by 3 bases; junction bases not matched to a gene: 7. Looked up from germline, CDR1 is SNHLY and CDR2 is FYNNEI. The CDR3 region has the DNA TGTGCCAGCAGTGTACCGGGACAGGGATACTACGAGCAGTACTTC. Protein product: CASSVPGQGYYEQYF.

The chain uses TRBV28 and TRBJ1-5; TRBD1 matches 10 bases. The V gene's germline CDR1 is MDHEN and CDR2 SYDVKM. CDR3 length equals 22 residues. V shed 6 bases, J shed 6 bases, and the junction held 29 bases outside the gene matches. CDR3 residues: CASRSHSGQGPGLTVSSQPQHF. The CDR3 DNA follows: TGTGCCAGCAGGAGTCATTCGGGACAGGGGCCCGGGCTTACGGTTTCTAGTCAGCCCCAGCATTTT.

For this clone: Other DNA sequences from this sample encode an identical CDR3 as well. The rearrangement links TRBV5-1 to TRBJ2-7, with 11 positions matching TRBD2. Unmatched junction bases numbered 2, after V lost 3 bases and J lost 0 bases. Germline V gene lookup returns CDR1 SGHRS and CDR2 YFSETQ. This CDR3 is built from 15 residues. CDR3 in DNA: TGCGCCAGCAGCTCCGGGACTAGCGGCTCCTACGAGCAGTACTTC. This codes for CASSSGTSGSYEQYF.

This sequence joins TRBV9 and TRBJ2-5, with 7 nucleotides matching TRBD2. With V trimmed by 2 bases and J by 7 bases, 11 bases remained unmatched. The germline gives CDR1 SGDLS, CDR2 YYNGEE. The CDR3 is made up of 15 amino acids. Here the CDR3 reads CASSVDTGGSGTQYF. The CDR3 nucleotides are TGTGCCAGCAGCGTTGATACAGGCGGGAGCGGGACCCAGTACTTC.